The sequence of this T cell receptor beta chain was determined in a study of cytomegalovirus exposure and HLA in healthy donors. Trimming removed 2 bases from V and 0 bases from J; junction bases left unmatched: 4. The CDR3 runs to 15 residues. The germline V gene has CDR1 MNHNS and CDR2 SASEGT. With 60 Vbeta and 13 Jbeta primers, the PCR was carried out. This table comes from immunoSEQ multiplex PCR, and its TCRdb copy is limited to in-frame clones, with some not included. The profile shows some 150,000 clones, roughly 79% of them singletons. Specimen: PBMCs. The chain joins TRBV6-1 to TRBJ2-7, with 7 bases identical to TRBD1. The clonotype comes from a woman between 40 and 50 years old in good health and CMV-seronegative. In nucleotides, the CDR3 is TGTGCCAGCAGTGAATGGGCAGGGGGCTCCTACGAGCAGTACTTC. This gives the protein CASSEWAGGSYEQYF.